Listed below are T cell receptor beta chains from one sample, sequenced in a study of T cell responses to AZD1222 COVID-19 vaccine. Assay: immunoSEQ multiplex PCR; the TCRdb copy retains only in-frame clones and omits some. The top ten hold approximately 1.8% of the sample, which has more than 120,000 clones, approximately 89% seen once. Sequenced material: peripheral blood, taken 28 days after the second AZD1222 dose. The receptors stem from an adult who received the AZD1222 COVID-19 vaccine. The CDR3 runs from the conserved cysteine through the conserved F or W. A D gene is named only where the DNA matches it firmly. Size values are once, few and many counts, or a class for expanded clones, and some rows have none.

v_gene	d_gene	j_gene	abundance	CDR3nt	CDR3aa
TRBV7-9	TRBD1	TRBJ1-2	.	TGTGCCAGCAGCTTGGAGACAGGGGACTATGGCTACACCTTC	CASSLETGDYGYTF
TRBV30	.	TRBJ2-7	.	TGTGCCTGGAGGCGGGGCGGGGGCGATCTCGGGGAGCAGTACTTC	CAWRRGGGDLGEQYF
TRBV19	.	TRBJ1-2	.	TGTGCCAGTAGTAAACGGGGCGCCGACTATGGCTACACCTTC	CASSKRGADYGYTF
TRBV18	.	TRBJ2-7	once	TGTGCCAGCTCACCCGGACGGCTACTCTACGAGCAGTACTTC	CASSPGRLLYEQYF
TRBV30	.	TRBJ2-3	.	TGTGCCTGGAGTAGGGGTGCAGGGGACACAGATACGCAGTATTTT	CAWSRGAGDTDTQYF
TRBV29-1	TRBD1	TRBJ2-2	.	TGCAGCGTTGACGCACAGGGGGCCAACACCGGGGAGCTGTTTTTT	CSVDAQGANTGELFF
TRBV29-1	TRBD1	TRBJ2-2	.	TGCAGCGTTGGAGAACAGGGGGCCACCGGGGAGCTGTTTTTT	CSVGEQGATGELFF
TRBV6-5	.	TRBJ1-2	once	TGTGCCAGCAGTTACATGGGCGCGGACTATGGCTACACCTTC	CASSYMGADYGYTF
TRBV6-6	.	TRBJ2-5	once	TGTGCCAGCAGGCCACGTGGGTCCGGGCAAGAGACCCAGTACTTC	CASRPRGSGQETQYF
TRBV30	.	TRBJ1-1	.	TGTGCCTGGAGTGTACCCGCCGGAGAAGCTTTCTTT	CAWSVPAGEAFF
TRBV7-9	TRBD2	TRBJ2-1	.	TGTGCCAGCAGCTTGGGGCTAGCGGGAAGAGATGAGCAGTTCTTC	CASSLGLAGRDEQFF
TRBV11-3	TRBD2	TRBJ2-1	.	TGTGCCAGCAGCCCTCCTAGCGGACCCTCCTACAATGAGCAGTTCTTC	CASSPPSGPSYNEQFF
TRBV5-1	.	TRBJ1-1	.	TGCGCCAGCAGACTCTGGGTCGGCGAGTCCATGAACACTGAAGCTTTCTTT	CASRLWVGESMNTEAFF
TRBV20-1	.	TRBJ1-2	.	TGCAGTGCTAGAGATTCCGGGGGCTACACCTTC	CSARDSGGYTF
TRBV5-6	.	TRBJ1-1	.	TGTGCCAGCAGCTTGGGCCAGGGAAGTACTGAAGCTTTCTTT	CASSLGQGSTEAFF
TRBV2	.	TRBJ2-2	.	TGTGCCATTGGAGATCCCGGGGAGCTGTTTTTT	CAIGDPGELFF
TRBV4-1	TRBD1	TRBJ1-2	.	TGCGCCAGCAGCCAACCGCAGGGACAGAAGAGGGGCTACACCTTC	CASSQPQGQKRGYTF
TRBV2	TRBD1	TRBJ1-6	.	TGTGCCAGCACAGGACAGGGATTAAGATCACCCCTCCACTTT	CASTGQGLRSPLHF
TRBV28	.	TRBJ2-3	.	TGTGCCAGCAGTCCCGTGACGGTTAGCACAGATACGCAGTATTTT	CASSPVTVSTDTQYF
TRBV18	TRBD1	TRBJ1-1	.	TGTGCCAGCTCCGGGACAGTCAACACTGAAGCTTTCTTT	CASSGTVNTEAFF
TRBV10-3	TRBD1	TRBJ2-7	.	TGTGCCATCAGGGCTTCGGACAGGGGCTGGGAGCAGTACTTC	CAIRASDRGWEQYF
TRBV2	TRBD2	TRBJ2-5	few	TGTGCCAGCAGTGGAGCGGGAGGTGAGACCCAGTACTTC	CASSGAGGETQYF
TRBV18	.	TRBJ1-4	.	TGTGCCAGCTCACCAGGGCTGAGTGAAAAACTGTTTTTT	CASSPGLSEKLFF
TRBV29-1	TRBD1	TRBJ1-5	.	TGCAGCGTTGCCGGGACAGGGAACAATCAGCCCCAGCATTTT	CSVAGTGNNQPQHF
TRBV12-3/TRBV12-4	.	TRBJ1-1	.	.	CASTPAEAFFF
TRBV18	.	TRBJ2-5	.	TGTGCCAGCTCACCGGTTTCCGGGACCCTGAAAGAGACCCAGTACTTC	CASSPVSGTLKETQYF
TRBV2	.	TRBJ2-1	.	TGTGCCAGCCGGCGAGGCCTCTTCTACAATGAGCAGTTCTTC	CASRRGLFYNEQFF
TRBV28	TRBD1	TRBJ1-3	.	TGTGCCAGCAGTTCCTCCACCGGGACAGGGCTCCACTCTCACTCTGGAAACACCATATATTTT	CASSSSTGTGLHSHSGNTIYF
TRBV5-4	TRBD1	TRBJ1-3	.	TGTGCCAGCAGCACCCGCGGACAGGGCTGGAACACCATATATTTT	CASSTRGQGWNTIYF
TRBV7-2	.	TRBJ1-3	.	TGTGCCAGCAGCTTAGTCGCAGGGTCTGGTGGAAACACCATATATTTT	CASSLVAGSGGNTIYF
TRBV24-1	TRBD1	TRBJ2-7	.	TGTGCCACCAGTGGGGACAGCTCCTACGAGCAGTACTTC	CATSGDSSYEQYF
TRBV7-9	.	TRBJ2-1	.	TGTGCCAGCAGCTTAGGGGCTAGCGAGGGCAATGAGCAGTTCTTC	CASSLGASEGNEQFF
TRBV11-2	TRBD1	TRBJ2-3	.	TGTGCCAGCAGCCATACAGGGGGCCTCTTGACAGATACGCAGTATTTT	CASSHTGGLLTDTQYF
TRBV4-1	.	TRBJ2-7	.	TGCGCCAGCAGCCAAGCCGTACAGGCCTCCTACGAGCAGTACTTC	CASSQAVQASYEQYF
TRBV6-4	.	TRBJ1-1	.	TGTGCCAGCAAGCCGGGACGGAAGAACACTGAAGCTTTCTTT	CASKPGRKNTEAFF
TRBV5-1	.	TRBJ1-2	once	TGCGCCAGCAGCTTGGGGACAGCTAACTATGGCTACACCTTC	CASSLGTANYGYTF
TRBV19	.	TRBJ1-4	.	TGTGCCAGTAGTATTGGGGTATGGGCCGAAAAACTGTTTTTT	CASSIGVWAEKLFF
TRBV19	TRBD1	TRBJ2-3	.	TGTGCCAGTAGTATAGGACAGGGGGCCACAGATACGCAGTATTTT	CASSIGQGATDTQYF
TRBV7-2	TRBD2	TRBJ2-2	.	TGTGCCAGCAGCTTAGTAGCGGGGGCGAACACCGGGGAGCTGTTTTTT	CASSLVAGANTGELFF
TRBV6-5	.	TRBJ1-2	.	TGTGCCAGCAGTTACTCGATGGGAAAGGGCTATGGCTACACCTTC	CASSYSMGKGYGYTF
TRBV4-1	.	TRBJ1-5	few	TGCGCCAGCAGCCAAGGAGGACAGATCGCCAATCAGCCCCAGCATTTT	CASSQGGQIANQPQHF
TRBV12-3/TRBV12-4	.	TRBJ1-5	.	TGTGCCAGCAGTAACAGGGCACAGCCCCAGCATTTT	CASSNRAQPQHF
TRBV28	TRBD1	TRBJ2-3	.	TGTGCCAGCAGTCCAGACAGGGCCGTCACAGATACGCAGTATTTT	CASSPDRAVTDTQYF
TRBV12-1	.	TRBJ2-5	few	TGTGCCAGCATCAGGCCCCCGCCAACCCAGTACTTC	CASIRPPPTQYF
TRBV7-2	.	TRBJ2-7	.	TGTGCCAGCAGCTCGACTAGGGACTCCTACGAGCAGTACTTC	CASSSTRDSYEQYF
TRBV7-3	.	TRBJ1-1	.	TGTGCCAGCAGCCCGGGACACCAGAACACTGAAGCTTTCTTT	CASSPGHQNTEAFF
TRBV2	.	TRBJ1-4	.	TGTGCCAGCAGGGACACCCAAAGGGTCGGCGAAAAACTGTTTTTT	CASRDTQRVGEKLFF
TRBV7-2	.	TRBJ1-2	.	TGTGCCAGCAGCTTAGTGGGGCAGGGAACCCCTTATGGCTACACCTTC	CASSLVGQGTPYGYTF
TRBV5-1	TRBD1	TRBJ2-3	.	TGCGCCAGCAGCTTGCAGCGCCCAACGGGACAGGGCACAGATACGCAGTATTTT	CASSLQRPTGQGTDTQYF
TRBV7-6	.	TRBJ2-1	.	TGTGCCAGCAGCTTAGTACCCAGGAACTACAATGAGCAGTTCTTC	CASSLVPRNYNEQFF
TRBV7-2	.	TRBJ1-1	.	TGTGCCAGCAGCTTTGAGAAGTTCACTGAAGCTTTCTTT	CASSFEKFTEAFF